Given below is one TCR beta chain in context. The protocol was immunoSEQ multiplex PCR, while the TCRdb copy is restricted to in-frame clones and leaves out a portion. The sample records tens of thousands of clones, roughly 94% being singletons. This specimen comes from a study of control samples from healthy donors and cancer patients. This CDR3 spans 15 amino acids. V lost 3 bases, J lost 6 bases, and 13 bases lay in between. The germline V gene has CDR1 SGHRS and CDR2 YFSETQ. This clonotype was obtained from a man aged 55 to 70 in good health. Material for sequencing was blood. V is TRBV5-1 and J is TRBJ1-6; the D gene is possibly TRBD1 (5 bases). CDR3 sequence reads: CASSSGTRINSPLHF. The CDR3 nucleotides read TGCGCCAGCAGCTCCGGGACCCGGATTAATTCACCCCTCCACTTT.